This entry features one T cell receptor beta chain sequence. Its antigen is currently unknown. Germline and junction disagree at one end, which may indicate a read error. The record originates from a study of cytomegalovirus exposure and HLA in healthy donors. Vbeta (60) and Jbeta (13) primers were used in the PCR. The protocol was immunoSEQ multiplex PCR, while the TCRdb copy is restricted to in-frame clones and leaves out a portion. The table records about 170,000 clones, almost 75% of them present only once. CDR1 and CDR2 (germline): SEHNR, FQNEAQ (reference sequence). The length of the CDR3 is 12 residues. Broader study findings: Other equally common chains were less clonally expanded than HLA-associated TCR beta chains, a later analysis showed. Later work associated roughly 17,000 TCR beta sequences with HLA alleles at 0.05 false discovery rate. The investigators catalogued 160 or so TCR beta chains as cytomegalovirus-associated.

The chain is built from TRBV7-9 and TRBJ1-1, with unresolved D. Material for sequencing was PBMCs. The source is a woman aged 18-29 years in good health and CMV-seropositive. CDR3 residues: CSSSLGPPEAFF. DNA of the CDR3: TGTTCCAGCAGCTTAGGGCCCCCTGAAGCTTTCTTT.